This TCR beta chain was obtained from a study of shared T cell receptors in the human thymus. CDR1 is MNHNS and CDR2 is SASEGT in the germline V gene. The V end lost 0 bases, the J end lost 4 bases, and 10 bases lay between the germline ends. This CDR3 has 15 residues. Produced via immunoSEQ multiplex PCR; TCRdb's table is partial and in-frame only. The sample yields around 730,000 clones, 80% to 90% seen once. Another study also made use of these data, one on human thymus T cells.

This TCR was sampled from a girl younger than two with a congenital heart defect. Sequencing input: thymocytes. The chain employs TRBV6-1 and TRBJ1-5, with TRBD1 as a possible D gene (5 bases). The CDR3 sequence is CASSEASTVNQPQHF. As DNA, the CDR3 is TGTGCCAGCAGTGAAGCGTCGACAGTTAATCAGCCCCAGCATTTT.